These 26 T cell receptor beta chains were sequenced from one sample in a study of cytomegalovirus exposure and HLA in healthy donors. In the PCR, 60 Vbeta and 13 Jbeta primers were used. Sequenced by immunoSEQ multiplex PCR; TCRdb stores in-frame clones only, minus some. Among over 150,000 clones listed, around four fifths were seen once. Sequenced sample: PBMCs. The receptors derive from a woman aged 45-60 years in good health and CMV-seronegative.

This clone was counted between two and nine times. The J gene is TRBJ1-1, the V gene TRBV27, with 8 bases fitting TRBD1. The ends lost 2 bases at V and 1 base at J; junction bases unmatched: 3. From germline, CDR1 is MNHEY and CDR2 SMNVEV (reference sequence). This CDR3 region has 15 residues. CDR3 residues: CASSLGTGGNTEAFF. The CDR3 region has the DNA TGTGCCAGCAGTTTAGGCACAGGGGGGAACACTGAAGCTTTCTTT.

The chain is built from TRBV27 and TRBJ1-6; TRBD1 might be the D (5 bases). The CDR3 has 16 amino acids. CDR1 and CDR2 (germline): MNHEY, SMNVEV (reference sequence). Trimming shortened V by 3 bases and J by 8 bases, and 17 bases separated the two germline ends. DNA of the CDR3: TGTGCCAGCAGTTTCGGGGGTGCAAGAACCGATTCACCCCTCCACTTT. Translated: CASSFGGARTDSPLHF.

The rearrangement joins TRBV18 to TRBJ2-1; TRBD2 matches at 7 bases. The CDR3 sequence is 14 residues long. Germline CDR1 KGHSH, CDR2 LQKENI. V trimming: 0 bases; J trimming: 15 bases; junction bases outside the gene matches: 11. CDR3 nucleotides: TGTGCCAGCTCACCACCGAAGGGAGGGCCCCCGGGGTTCTTC. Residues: CASSPPKGGPPGFF.

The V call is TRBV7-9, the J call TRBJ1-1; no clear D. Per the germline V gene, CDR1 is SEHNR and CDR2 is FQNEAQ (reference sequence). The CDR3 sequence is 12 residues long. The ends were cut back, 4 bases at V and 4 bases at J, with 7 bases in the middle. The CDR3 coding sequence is TGTGCCAGCAGCTGGGCGGGCACTGAAGCTTTCTTT. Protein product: CASSWAGTEAFF.

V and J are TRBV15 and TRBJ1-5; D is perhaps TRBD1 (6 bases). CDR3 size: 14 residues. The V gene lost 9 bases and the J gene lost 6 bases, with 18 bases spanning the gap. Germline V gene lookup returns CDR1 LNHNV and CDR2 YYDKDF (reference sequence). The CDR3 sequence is CATGVRGFAQPQHF. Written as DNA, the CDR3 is TGTGCCACGGGGGTTAGGGGGTTCGCTCAGCCCCAGCATTTT.

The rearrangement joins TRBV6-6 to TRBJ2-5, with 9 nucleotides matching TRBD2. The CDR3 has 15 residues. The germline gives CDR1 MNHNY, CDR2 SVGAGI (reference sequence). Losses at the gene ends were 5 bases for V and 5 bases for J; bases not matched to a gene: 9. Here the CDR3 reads CASSPTLAGVETQYF. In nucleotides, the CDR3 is TGTGCCAGCAGTCCGACCTTAGCGGGAGTGGAGACCCAGTACTTC.

The CDR3 here is CSVARSSYNEQFF. The CDR3 bases are TGCAGCGTTGCTCGGAGCTCCTACAATGAGCAGTTCTTC. The chain combines TRBV29-1 with TRBJ2-1; D not resolved. This CDR3 spans 13 amino acids. Trimming pared 4 bases from V and 0 bases from J, leaving 7 bases between. The V gene's germline CDR1 is SQVTM and CDR2 ANQGSEA.

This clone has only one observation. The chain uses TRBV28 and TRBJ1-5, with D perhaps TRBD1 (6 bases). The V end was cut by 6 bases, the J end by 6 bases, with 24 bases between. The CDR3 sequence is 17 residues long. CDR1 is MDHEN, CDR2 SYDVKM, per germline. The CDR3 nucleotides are TGTGCCAGCAGAGGGGACACGGAATCGTTGAAGGCTCAGCCCCAGCATTTT. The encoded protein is CASRGDTESLKAQPQHF.

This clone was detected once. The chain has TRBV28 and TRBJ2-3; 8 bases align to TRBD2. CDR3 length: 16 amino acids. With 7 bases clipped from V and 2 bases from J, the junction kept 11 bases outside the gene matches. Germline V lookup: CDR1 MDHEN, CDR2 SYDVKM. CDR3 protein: CASNQRAGGNTDTQYF. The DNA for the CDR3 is TGTGCCAGCAATCAAAGGGCGGGGGGCAACACAGATACGCAGTATTTT.

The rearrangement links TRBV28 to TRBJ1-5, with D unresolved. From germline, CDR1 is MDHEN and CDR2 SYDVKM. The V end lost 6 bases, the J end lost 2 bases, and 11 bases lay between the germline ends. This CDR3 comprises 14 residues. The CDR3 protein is CASSKISGNQPQHF. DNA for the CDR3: TGTGCCAGCAGCAAGATCAGCGGCAATCAGCCCCAGCATTTT.

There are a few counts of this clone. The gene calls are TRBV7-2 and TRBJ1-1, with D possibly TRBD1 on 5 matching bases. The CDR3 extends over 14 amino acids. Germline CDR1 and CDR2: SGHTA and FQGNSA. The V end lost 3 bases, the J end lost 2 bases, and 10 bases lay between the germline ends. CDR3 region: CASSFDRINTEAFF. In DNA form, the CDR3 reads TGTGCCAGCAGCTTTGACAGAATCAACACTGAAGCTTTCTTT.

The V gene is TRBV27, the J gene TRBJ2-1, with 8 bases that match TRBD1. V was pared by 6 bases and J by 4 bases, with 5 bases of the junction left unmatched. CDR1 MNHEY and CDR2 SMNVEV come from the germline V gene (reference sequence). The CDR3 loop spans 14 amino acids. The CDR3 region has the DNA TGTGCCAGCAGCCGGGACAGGATATACAATGAGCAGTTCTTC. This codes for CASSRDRIYNEQFF.

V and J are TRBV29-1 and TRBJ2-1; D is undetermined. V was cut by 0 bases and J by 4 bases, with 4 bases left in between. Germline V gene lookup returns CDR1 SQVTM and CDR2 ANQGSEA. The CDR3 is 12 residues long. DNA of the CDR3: TGCAGCGTTGAAGAGCGGTACAATGAGCAGTTCTTC. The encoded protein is CSVEERYNEQFF.

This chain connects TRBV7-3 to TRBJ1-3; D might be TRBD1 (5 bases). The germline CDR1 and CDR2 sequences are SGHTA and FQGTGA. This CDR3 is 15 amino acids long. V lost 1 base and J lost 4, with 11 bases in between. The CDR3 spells CASSLNGGLGNTIYF. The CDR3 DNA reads TGTGCCAGCAGCTTAAACGGGGGACTCGGAAACACCATATATTTT.

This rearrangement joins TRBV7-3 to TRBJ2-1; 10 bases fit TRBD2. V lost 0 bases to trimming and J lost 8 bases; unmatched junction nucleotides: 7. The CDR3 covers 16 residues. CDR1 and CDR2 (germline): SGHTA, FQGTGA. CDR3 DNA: TGTGCCAGCAGCTTAACCCCGGGACTAGCGAGGGATGAGCAGTTCTTC. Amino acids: CASSLTPGLARDEQFF. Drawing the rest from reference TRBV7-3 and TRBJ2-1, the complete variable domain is GAGVSQTPSNKVTEKGKYVELRCDPISGHTALYWYRQSLGQGPEFLIYFQGTGAADDSGLPNDRFFAVRPEGSVSTLKIQRTERGDSAVYLCASSLTPGLARDEQFFGPGTRLTVL.

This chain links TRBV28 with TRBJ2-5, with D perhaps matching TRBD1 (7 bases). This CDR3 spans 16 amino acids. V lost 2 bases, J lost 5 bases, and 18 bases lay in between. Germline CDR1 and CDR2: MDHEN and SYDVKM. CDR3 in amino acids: CASSLGIGGGGETQYF. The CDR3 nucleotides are TGTGCCAGCAGTTTAGGTATAGGGGGCGGAGGGGAGACCCAGTACTTC.

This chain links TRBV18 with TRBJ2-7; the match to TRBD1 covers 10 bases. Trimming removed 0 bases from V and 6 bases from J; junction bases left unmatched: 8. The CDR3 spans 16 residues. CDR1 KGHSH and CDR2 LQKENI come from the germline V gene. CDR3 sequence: CASSPPGQGRGGEQYF. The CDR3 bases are TGTGCCAGCTCACCACCGGGACAGGGGCGGGGAGGCGAGCAGTACTTC.

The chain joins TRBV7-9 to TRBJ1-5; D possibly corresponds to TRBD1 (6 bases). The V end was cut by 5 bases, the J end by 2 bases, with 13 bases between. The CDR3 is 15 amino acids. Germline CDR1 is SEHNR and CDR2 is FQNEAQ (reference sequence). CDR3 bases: TGTGCCAGCAGCCGAAGACAGGAGGGCAATCAGCCCCAGCATTTT. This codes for CASSRRQEGNQPQHF. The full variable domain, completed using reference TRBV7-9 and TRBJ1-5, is DTGVSQNPRHKITKRGQNVTFRCDPISEHNRLYWYRQTLGQGPEFLTYFQNEAQLEKSRLLSDRFSAERPKGSFSTLEIQRTEQGDSAMYLCASSRRQEGNQPQHFGDGTRLSIL.

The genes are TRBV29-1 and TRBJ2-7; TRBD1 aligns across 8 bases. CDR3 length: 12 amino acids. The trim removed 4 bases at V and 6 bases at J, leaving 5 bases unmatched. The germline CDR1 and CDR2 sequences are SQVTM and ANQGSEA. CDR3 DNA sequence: TGCAGCGTTGGAGGACAGGGTCGCGAGCAGTACTTC. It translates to CSVGGQGREQYF.

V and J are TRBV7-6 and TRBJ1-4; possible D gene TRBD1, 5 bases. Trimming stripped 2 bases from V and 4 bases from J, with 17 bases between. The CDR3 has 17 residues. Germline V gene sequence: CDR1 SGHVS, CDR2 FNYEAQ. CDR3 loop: CASSLSRGKYLNEKLFF. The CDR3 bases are TGTGCCAGCAGCTTATCCCGGGGGAAATACCTTAATGAAAAACTGTTTTTT.

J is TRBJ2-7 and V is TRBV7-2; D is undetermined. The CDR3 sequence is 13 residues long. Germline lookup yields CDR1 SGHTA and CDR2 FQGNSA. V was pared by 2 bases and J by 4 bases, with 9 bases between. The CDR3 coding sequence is TGTGCCAGCAGCTTAATAACGGAGTACGAGCAGTACTTC. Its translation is CASSLITEYEQYF.

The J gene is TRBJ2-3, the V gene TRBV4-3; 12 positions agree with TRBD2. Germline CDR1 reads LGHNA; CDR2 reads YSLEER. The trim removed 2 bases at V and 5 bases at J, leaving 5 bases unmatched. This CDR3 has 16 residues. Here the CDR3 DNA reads TGCGCCAGCAGCCAACCCCTAGCGGGGGGGCTAGATACGCAGTATTTT. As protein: CASSQPLAGGLDTQYF.

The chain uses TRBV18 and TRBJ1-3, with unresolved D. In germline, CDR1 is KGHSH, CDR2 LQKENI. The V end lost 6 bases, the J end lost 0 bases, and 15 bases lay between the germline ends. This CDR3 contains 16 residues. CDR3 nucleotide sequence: TGTGCCAGCTCCCCCTTAGGAGCTACCTCTGGAAACACCATATATTTT. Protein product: CASSPLGATSGNTIYF.

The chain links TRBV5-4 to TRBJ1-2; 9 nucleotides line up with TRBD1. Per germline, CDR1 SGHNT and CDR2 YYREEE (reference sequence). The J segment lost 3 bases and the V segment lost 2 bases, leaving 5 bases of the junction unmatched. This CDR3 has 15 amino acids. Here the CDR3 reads CASSFPGQGYYGYTF. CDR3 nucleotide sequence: TGTGCCAGCAGCTTCCCCGGACAGGGGTACTATGGCTACACCTTC.

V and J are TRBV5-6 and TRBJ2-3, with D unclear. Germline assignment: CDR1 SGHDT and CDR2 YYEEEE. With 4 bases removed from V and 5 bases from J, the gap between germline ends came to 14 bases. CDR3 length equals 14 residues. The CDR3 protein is CASSPWYSKDTQYF. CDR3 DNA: TGTGCCAGCAGCCCCTGGTATTCTAAAGATACGCAGTATTTT.

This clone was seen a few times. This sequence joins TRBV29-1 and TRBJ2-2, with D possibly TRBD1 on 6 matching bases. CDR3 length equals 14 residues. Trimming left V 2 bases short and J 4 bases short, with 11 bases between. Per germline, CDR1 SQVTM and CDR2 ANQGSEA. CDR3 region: CSVEYRVGTGELFF. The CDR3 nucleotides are TGCAGCGTTGAATACAGGGTGGGCACCGGGGAGCTGTTTTTT.